A selection of T cell receptor beta chains follows, all from one sample in a study of cytomegalovirus exposure and HLA in healthy donors. Some clones are missing from TCRdb's copy, which holds only in-frame ones; the method was immunoSEQ multiplex PCR. The sample records 200,000 to 250,000 clones, more than 75% being singletons. The sequenced sample consisted of PBMCs. The source is a woman in her thirties or forties in good health and CMV-seronegative. Both conserved end residues are part of each CDR3. Only some rows state a clone size, as once, few, many or a class for expanded clones.

abundance,v_gene,j_gene,CDR3aa
.,TRBV7-9,TRBJ2-1,CASSLILAGNEQFF
.,TRBV6-6,TRBJ2-2,CASTATSGSWAGELFF
.,TRBV29-1,TRBJ2-7,CSALGGNSYEQYF
.,TRBV4-2,TRBJ2-2,CASSQDRHGTLRTGELFF
.,TRBV7-2,TRBJ2-7,CASSEGPSGAYEQYF
once,TRBV27,TRBJ2-7,CASSLRGGALWNEQYF
.,TRBV7-9,TRBJ2-5,CASSLGIQRDSQETQYF
few,TRBV27,TRBJ1-4,CASRTGGSNEKLFF
.,TRBV4-2,TRBJ2-1,CASSQELVKRETFF
once,TRBV11-2,TRBJ2-7,CASNAPGGLFYEQYF
once,TRBV30,TRBJ1-5,CAWSVRDRMKGSIDQPQHF
.,TRBV27,TRBJ2-7,CASSLGLAIHEQYF
.,TRBV2,TRBJ2-7,CASTEMAGVSYEQYF
.,TRBV13,TRBJ2-7,CASSLGGRSQGTYEQYF
.,TRBV2,TRBJ1-3,CASNRVGGNTIYF
.,TRBV30,TRBJ2-5,CAWSVTSGDQETQYF
once,TRBV28,TRBJ2-6,CASSFTLGRVDPLGANVLTF
.,TRBV5-1,TRBJ1-3,CASSVGQGAGNTIYF
.,TRBV7-8,TRBJ2-7,CASSLVRMGREGYEQYF
.,TRBV5-6,TRBJ1-2,CATNRQGYGYTF
.,TRBV18,TRBJ1-1,CASSPVPGQGNTEAFF
few,TRBV7-2,TRBJ1-4,CASSLPGQINEKLFF
.,TRBV27,.,CASSSIAGVEQYF
many,TRBV6-1,TRBJ2-5,CASSRSLETETQYF
.,TRBV29-1,TRBJ1-5,CSVSHGGSNQPQHF
.,TRBV12-5,TRBJ2-7,CASAIFQGGYEQYF
few,TRBV7-9,TRBJ1-4,CASSLAVGLVNEKLFF
once,TRBV6-6,TRBJ2-5,CASSYPRSRETQYF
.,TRBV7-2,TRBJ2-6,CASSKRTSTGANVLTF
.,TRBV7-2,TRBJ1-5,CASRNRGINQPQHF
.,TRBV10-3,.,CAIRGTGDEQYF
.,TRBV27,TRBJ1-1,CASSFQRGGKGFF
.,TRBV6-1,TRBJ1-1,CASSDTGVSDTEAFF
.,TRBV29-1,TRBJ2-5,CSVEDLQAGQETQYF
once,TRBV27,TRBJ1-2,CASSALTGKDGYTF
.,TRBV7-9,TRBJ2-3,CASTTGQGDTQYF
.,TRBV7-2,TRBJ2-7,CASSLVGDSTYEQYF
.,TRBV30,TRBJ2-3,CAWTTGSGFNTQYF
.,TRBV11-2,TRBJ2-3,CASSLDVFSGRASGDTQYF
.,TRBV19,TRBJ1-6,CASTRDTGSPLHF
.,TRBV19,TRBJ1-1,CASSSRQGLAEAFF
.,TRBV4-2,TRBJ1-1,CASSQSYFHRNTEAFF
.,TRBV5-4,TRBJ2-3,CASSIPAGAGLDTQYF
.,TRBV27,TRBJ1-5,CASSATGGGQPQHF
.,TRBV28,TRBJ2-7,CASSLRDIYEQYF
.,TRBV19,TRBJ1-5,CASSINRVNSNQPQHF
.,TRBV9,TRBJ2-5,CASSHPRGTSQETQYF
.,TRBV5-4,TRBJ2-7,CASSLSSSLIYEQYF
once,TRBV11-3,TRBJ2-1,CASSFDMVSNEQFF
.,TRBV5-1,TRBJ2-3,CASSLSGRWPDTQYF
.,TRBV11-1,TRBJ2-5,CASSLGLAGETQYF
.,TRBV5-5,TRBJ2-7,CASSTGLAGGFYEQYF
.,TRBV19,TRBJ2-1,CASSITSGRDEQFF
few,TRBV6-5,TRBJ2-5,CASLSLAGGSETQYF
.,TRBV5-1,TRBJ2-1,CASSLASTSRSYNEQFF
.,TRBV2,TRBJ2-3,CASSDFLAGTDTQYF
.,TRBV11-2,TRBJ1-4,CASSLREVNEKLFF
.,TRBV5-1,TRBJ2-7,CASRPTGLTDEQYF
.,TRBV28,TRBJ1-2,CASSFPGQGRSSPNYGYTF